This T cell receptor (beta chain) is drawn from a study of shared clonotypes between healthy human individuals. Study information: The plates for each donor numbered three CD4 naive, three CD4 memory, two CD8 naive and one CD8 memory.

Execution of the assay was at deep level. This table comes from immunoSEQ multiplex PCR, and its TCRdb copy is limited to in-frame clones, with some not included. The sample yields about 700,000 clones, about 92% seen once. CDR3 length equals 13 residues. The V and J ends lost 6 bases and 5 bases, in that order; junction bases with no gene match: 2. Germline V gene lookup returns CDR1 SGHDN and CDR2 FVKESK. The naive CD8 population came from CD45RO-negative cells selected for CCR7, without terminally differentiated effector memory CD45RA+ cells. None of the donors, who were healthy HIV-negative adults, had recently had acute infections or vaccinations.

The chain recombines TRBV14 with TRBJ2-7; 12 bases map to TRBD1. The receptor was derived from a man aged 30 to 45 in good health. Source material: naive CD8+ T cells sorted from blood. DNA of the CDR3: TGTGCCAGCAGGGGACAGGGGGCTCACGAGCAGTACTTC. Its protein product is CASRGQGAHEQYF.